This TCR beta chain is from a study of blood T cell repertoires in COVID-19. Germline CDR1 LGHNA, CDR2 YSLEER. CDR3 size: 16 residues. V shed 1 base and J 1 base; nucleotides not matched to a gene: 4. Libraries were prepared by immunoSEQ multiplex PCR; TCRdb keeps only in-frame clonotypes and omits some of them. Among 200,000 to 300,000 clones listed, 88% were seen once. Participant age was roughly 18 to 90 years, and participants resided in roughly 25 US areas. Assignments of participants to cohorts depended upon their own reported clinical history. The receptor was isolated from a woman aged 40-49 years with acute COVID-19. The sequencing input was PBMCs or T cells enriched from blood (not recorded which). The rearrangement uses TRBV4-3 and TRBJ2-7; 10 positions match TRBD2. This CDR3 reads CASSQARTSGSYEQYF. Written as DNA, the CDR3 is TGCGCCAGCAGCCAAGCCCGGACTAGCGGATCCTACGAGCAGTACTTC.